Listed below are T cell receptor beta chains from one sample, sequenced in a study of CD8 T cells in Susac syndrome. TCRdb re-derived calls from the immunoSEQ multiplex PCR reads in MiXCR, one entry per CDR3 protein. The sample carries just over 150,000 distinct CDR3 sequences, roughly 94% recorded once. Sequencing input: CD8+ T cells from PBMCs. The receptors derive from a human donor with multiple sclerosis. Both conserved end residues are part of each CDR3. A D gene is named only where the DNA matches it firmly. Clone size is shown for a subset of rows, as once, few, many or a class of expanded clone.

abundance: .; d_gene: TRBD1; j_gene: TRBJ2-7; v_gene: TRBV13; CDR3nt: TGTGCCAGCAGCTCCCGGGACAGGGGGCCCGAGCAGTACTTC; CDR3aa: CASSSRDRGPEQYF
abundance: .; d_gene: .; j_gene: TRBJ2-5; v_gene: TRBV6-5; CDR3nt: TGTGCCACCCACTGGCGGTCTACCCAGTACTTC; CDR3aa: CATHWRSTQYF
abundance: .; d_gene: TRBD1; j_gene: TRBJ2-1; v_gene: TRBV29-1; CDR3nt: TGCAGCGTCGGGACAGGGGGCTCCTACAATGAGCAGTTCTTC; CDR3aa: CSVGTGGSYNEQFF
abundance: .; d_gene: TRBD1; j_gene: TRBJ2-7; v_gene: TRBV10-3; CDR3nt: TGTGCCATCAGCGGGACAGACCATACGACGTCCTACGAGCAGTACTTC; CDR3aa: CAISGTDHTTSYEQYF
abundance: once; d_gene: .; j_gene: TRBJ2-5; v_gene: TRBV7-9; CDR3nt: TGTGCCAGCAGCTTACCTACAGCGTTCCAAGAGACCCAGTACTTC; CDR3aa: CASSLPTAFQETQYF
abundance: .; d_gene: TRBD1; j_gene: TRBJ2-1; v_gene: TRBV15; CDR3nt: TGTGCCACCAGCAGAAAAAGACAGGGCAACAATGAGCAGTTCTTC; CDR3aa: CATSRKRQGNNEQFF
abundance: .; d_gene: .; j_gene: TRBJ2-2; v_gene: TRBV27; CDR3nt: TGTGCCAGCAGTTTGGTCAGGGGGGCCACCGGGGAGCTGTTTTTT; CDR3aa: CASSLVRGATGELFF
abundance: few; d_gene: .; j_gene: TRBJ2-1; v_gene: TRBV12-5; CDR3nt: TGTGCTAGTGGTTTGGGAGGAAATGAGCAGTTCTTC; CDR3aa: CASGLGGNEQFF
abundance: .; d_gene: TRBD1; j_gene: TRBJ2-7; v_gene: TRBV11-2; CDR3nt: TGTGCCAGCAGCTTGGGACAGGGCGACGAGCAGTACTTC; CDR3aa: CASSLGQGDEQYF
abundance: .; d_gene: TRBD1; j_gene: TRBJ2-7; v_gene: TRBV19; CDR3nt: TGTGCCAGTAACCACAGGGGTGGGTACGAGCAGAACTTC; CDR3aa: CASNHRGGYEQNF
abundance: .; d_gene: .; j_gene: TRBJ2-7; v_gene: TRBV9; CDR3nt: TGTGCCAGCAGCGCCCGGGAAGAAGGTTACGAGCAGTACTTC; CDR3aa: CASSAREEGYEQYF
abundance: once; d_gene: TRBD1; j_gene: TRBJ2-4; v_gene: TRBV6-1; CDR3nt: TGTGCCAGCAGCCTCGGACAGGGGACATTAGCCAAAAACATTCAGTACTTC; CDR3aa: CASSLGQGTLAKNIQYF
abundance: .; d_gene: .; j_gene: TRBJ2-3; v_gene: TRBV28; CDR3nt: TGTGCCAGCATAGCCTCGGGGACAGATACGCAGTATTTT; CDR3aa: CASIASGTDTQYF
abundance: .; d_gene: .; j_gene: TRBJ1-5; v_gene: TRBV30; CDR3nt: TGTGCCTGGAGCCCACCGGACAGTACCAATCAGCCCCAGCATTTT; CDR3aa: CAWSPPDSTNQPQHF
abundance: .; d_gene: .; j_gene: TRBJ1-5; v_gene: TRBV28; CDR3nt: TGTGCCAGCAGTTTACTCCGACAGGGCAATCAGCCCCAGCATTTT; CDR3aa: CASSLLRQGNQPQHF
abundance: .; d_gene: .; j_gene: TRBJ2-1; v_gene: TRBV6-5; CDR3nt: TGTGCCAGCAGTTACTCGCCCTCCAATGAGCAGTTCTTC; CDR3aa: CASSYSPSNEQFF
abundance: .; d_gene: .; j_gene: TRBJ1-5; v_gene: TRBV27; CDR3nt: TGTGGCTCGGGTCAGCCCCAGCATTTT; CDR3aa: CGSGQPQHF
abundance: few; d_gene: .; j_gene: TRBJ1-2; v_gene: TRBV11-2; CDR3nt: TGTGCCAGCAGCTTCGGTCGTGACTATGGCTACACCTTC; CDR3aa: CASSFGRDYGYTF
abundance: once; d_gene: .; j_gene: TRBJ1-1; v_gene: TRBV3-1; CDR3nt: TGTGCCAGCAGCCCCCAAGGCGTCTTCGCTGAAGCTTTCTTT; CDR3aa: CASSPQGVFAEAFF
abundance: .; d_gene: TRBD1; j_gene: TRBJ1-1; v_gene: TRBV28; CDR3nt: TGTGCCAGCAGTTCTGTAGGGGGCTACACTGAAGCTTTCTTT; CDR3aa: CASSSVGGYTEAFF
abundance: .; d_gene: .; j_gene: TRBJ2-2; v_gene: TRBV6-5; CDR3nt: TGTGCCAGCAGTTCTAGGGGGGGCGACACCGGGGAGCTGTTTTTT; CDR3aa: CASSSRGGDTGELFF
abundance: .; d_gene: TRBD1; j_gene: TRBJ1-2; v_gene: TRBV15; CDR3nt: TGTGCCACCAGCAGAGATGGACAGGGGGCCGGGTTCGATGGCTACACCTTC; CDR3aa: CATSRDGQGAGFDGYTF
abundance: .; d_gene: .; j_gene: TRBJ1-1; v_gene: TRBV28; CDR3nt: TGTGCCAGCAAAGGCATGAACACTGAAGCTTTCTTT; CDR3aa: CASKGMNTEAFF
abundance: .; d_gene: .; j_gene: TRBJ1-2; v_gene: TRBV2; CDR3nt: TGTGCCAGCAGTGATGGCGACAGATATGGCTACACCTTC; CDR3aa: CASSDGDRYGYTF
abundance: .; d_gene: .; j_gene: TRBJ2-7; v_gene: TRBV7-9; CDR3nt: TGTGCCAGCAGCTTGACAGACTACGAGCAGTACTTC; CDR3aa: CASSLTDYEQYF
abundance: .; d_gene: .; j_gene: TRBJ1-1; v_gene: TRBV20-1; CDR3nt: TGCAGTGCTAGAGATCGAAACAGGGTGACCCAAGAAGCTTTCTTT; CDR3aa: CSARDRNRVTQEAFF
abundance: .; d_gene: .; j_gene: TRBJ1-2; v_gene: TRBV10-2; CDR3nt: TGCGCCAGCGGTGAACAGGGTCACTATGGCTACACCTTC; CDR3aa: CASGEQGHYGYTF
abundance: .; d_gene: .; j_gene: TRBJ2-1; v_gene: TRBV27; CDR3nt: TGTGCCAGCAGTGTTTCGGGGCCAAGCTCCTACAATGAGCAGTTCTTC; CDR3aa: CASSVSGPSSYNEQFF
abundance: .; d_gene: .; j_gene: TRBJ2-2; v_gene: TRBV11-2; CDR3nt: TGTGCCAGCAGCTTGTCACCCCTCCCCGGGGAGCTGTTTTTT; CDR3aa: CASSLSPLPGELFF
abundance: .; d_gene: TRBD1; j_gene: TRBJ2-5; v_gene: TRBV20-1; CDR3nt: TGCGCAGGGGGCCGGTTTACAGGCTCACAAGAGACCCAGTACTTC; CDR3aa: CAGGRFTGSQETQYF
abundance: .; d_gene: .; j_gene: TRBJ1-2; v_gene: TRBV29-1; CDR3nt: TGCAGCGTCCTTGGGGAGAGGGGTGGCTACACCTTC; CDR3aa: CSVLGERGGYTF
abundance: .; d_gene: .; j_gene: TRBJ1-1; v_gene: TRBV25-1; CDR3nt: TGTGCCAGCAGTGCTGCAGGCCGGAGAAACACTGAAGCTTTCTTT; CDR3aa: CASSAAGRRNTEAFF
abundance: .; d_gene: TRBD1; j_gene: TRBJ2-7; v_gene: TRBV6-1; CDR3nt: TGTGCCAGCAGCGACCACCCGGGACAGGGTTCCTACGAGCAGTACTTC; CDR3aa: CASSDHPGQGSYEQYF
abundance: .; d_gene: .; j_gene: TRBJ1-2; v_gene: TRBV27; CDR3nt: TGTGCCAGCAGTCCCGGATTTGGGGGCTACACCTTC; CDR3aa: CASSPGFGGYTF
abundance: .; d_gene: TRBD2; j_gene: TRBJ2-7; v_gene: TRBV9; CDR3nt: TGTGCCAGCAGCGTAGGAAGAGCGGGGGGGCTCGAGCAGTACTTC; CDR3aa: CASSVGRAGGLEQYF
abundance: .; d_gene: .; j_gene: TRBJ1-1; v_gene: TRBV27; CDR3nt: TGTGCCAGCAGTCCCCAAGGGTTGGGCACTGAAGCTTTCTTT; CDR3aa: CASSPQGLGTEAFF
abundance: .; d_gene: .; j_gene: TRBJ1-4; v_gene: TRBV20-1; CDR3nt: TGCAGTGCTAGTGGGCCGGTAAATGAAAAACTGTTTTTT; CDR3aa: CSASGPVNEKLFF
abundance: .; d_gene: .; j_gene: TRBJ1-2; v_gene: TRBV6-6; CDR3nt: TGTGCCAGCAGTTACTCGACCTGGGATGGCTACACCTTC; CDR3aa: CASSYSTWDGYTF
abundance: .; d_gene: .; j_gene: TRBJ2-7; v_gene: TRBV20-1; CDR3nt: TGCAGTGCTACCGGACAAAGACCCTACGAGCAGTACTTC; CDR3aa: CSATGQRPYEQYF
abundance: .; d_gene: TRBD1; j_gene: TRBJ1-2; v_gene: TRBV20-1; CDR3nt: TGCAGTGCCAATACAGGGGAGGTTAGCTATGGCTACACCTTC; CDR3aa: CSANTGEVSYGYTF
abundance: .; d_gene: .; j_gene: TRBJ2-7; v_gene: TRBV29-1; CDR3nt: TGCAGCGTTGGCGGGATGTCCTACGAGCAGTACTTC; CDR3aa: CSVGGMSYEQYF
abundance: .; d_gene: TRBD2; j_gene: TRBJ2-5; v_gene: TRBV24-1; CDR3nt: TGTGCCACCAGGATGACGGGGGGAGAGACCCAGTACTTC; CDR3aa: CATRMTGGETQYF
abundance: .; d_gene: .; j_gene: TRBJ2-1; v_gene: TRBV2; CDR3nt: TGTGCCAGCATTCAGGGAAGGGGTGAGCAGTTCTTC; CDR3aa: CASIQGRGEQFF
abundance: .; d_gene: TRBD2; j_gene: TRBJ2-3; v_gene: TRBV7-9; CDR3nt: TGTGCCAGCAGCTTTTTAGCGGGGGGGCCGACAGATACGCAGTATTTT; CDR3aa: CASSFLAGGPTDTQYF